This TCR beta chain was sequenced during a study of blood T cell repertoires in COVID-19. Background on the study: There were acute and convalescent COVID-19 samples, and they came from the United States, Italy and Spain.

It was during active infection that Seattle patients were enrolled and then longitudinally followed. Trimming pared 4 bases from V and 4 bases from J, leaving 14 bases between. Per the germline V gene, CDR1 is KGHSH and CDR2 is LQKENI. The CDR3 spans 16 residues. Per the study methods: Counts of nucleated cells, estimated from reference gene primer amplification, were obtained. Using immunoSEQ multiplex PCR, the repertoire was profiled, and TCRdb retains in-frame clones only, with some absent. The V and J calls and clone size were taken over from that table, and D and trimming were inferred from the DNA. Of around 260,000 clones listed, approximately 89% are singletons.

Sequenced input: peripheral blood. This chain uses TRBV18 with TRBJ2-6; D is perhaps TRBD1 (5 bases). The receptor's source is a woman between 25 and 40 years old with COVID-19, enrolled during active disease. The chain's CDR3 is CASSLDSLGGANVLTF. CDR3 nucleotide sequence: TGTGCCAGCTCACTAGACAGCCTAGGAGGGGCCAACGTCCTGACTTTC.